The next 21 T cell receptor beta chains were all read from a single sample in a study of Ad26.COV2.S vaccination and SARS-CoV-2 variants. Using immunoSEQ multiplex PCR, the repertoire was profiled, and TCRdb retains in-frame clones only, with some absent. The sample records around 370,000 clones, around 83% being singletons. The treatment is: 15 to 20 received Ad26.COV2.S at low or high dose, single or two shots; a few received placebo; per-sample allocation not given. After the first vaccine or placebo injection, samples were drawn on day 63. Here the sequenced sample was peripheral blood, taken in a trial of Ad26.COV2.S vaccine versus placebo. The receptors were sampled from a person aged 18 to 59 who received the Ad26.COV2.S COVID-19 vaccine or a placebo.

The gene calls are TRBV28 and TRBJ1-2; D unresolved. Germline lookup yields CDR1 MDHEN and CDR2 SYDVKM. V was cut by 8 bases and J by 3 bases, with 16 bases left in between. The CDR3 runs 14 residues. The CDR3 here is CASEQTSYDYGYTF. CDR3 DNA: TGTGCCAGCGAGCAGACCTCCTACGACTATGGCTACACCTTC.

This clone has just one count. V and J are TRBV3-1 (or the pseudogene TRBV3-2) and TRBJ2-7; 7 bases are a match to TRBD1. CDR1 LGHDT and CDR2 YNNKEL come from the germline V gene (reference sequence). V lost 0 bases and J lost 3; bases outside the gene matches: 17. This CDR3 has 19 amino acids. Here the CDR3 reads CASSQETSPTGEGFYEQYF. CDR3 DNA sequence: TGTGCCAGCAGCCAAGAGACGTCCCCAACAGGGGAAGGTTTCTACGAGCAGTACTTC.

The chain joins TRBV6-6 to TRBJ2-2; 11 bases are shared with TRBD1. Germline V CDR1 and CDR2: MNHNY, SVGAGI (reference sequence). The J segment lost 4 bases and the V segment lost 5 bases, leaving 12 bases of the junction unmatched. The CDR3 extends over 18 amino acids. CDR3 coding DNA: TGTGCCAGCAGTCGACATAGCGGGACAGGGGGGGGCACCGGGGAGCTGTTTTTT. Its translation: CASSRHSGTGGGTGELFF.

The chain links TRBV7-9 to TRBJ2-2, with D possibly being TRBD2 (5 bases). The CDR3 sequence is 18 residues long. Between the trimmed V and J ends, which lost 5 bases and 5 bases, there was a span of 24 bases. Germline loops: CDR1 SEHNR, CDR2 FQNEAQ (reference sequence). CDR3 in amino acids: CASSPRPPLGSGTGELFF. In DNA, the CDR3 is TGTGCCAGCAGCCCCCGTCCCCCACTAGGGTCCGGGACCGGGGAGCTGTTTTTT.

The chain combines TRBV29-1 with TRBJ2-1, with a possible D match to TRBD2 (5 bases). The CDR3 consists of 12 residues. Trimming stripped 6 bases from V and 9 bases from J, with 15 bases between. Germline V CDR1 and CDR2: SQVTM, ANQGSEA. The CDR3 loop reads CSVERGMGEQFF. The CDR3 nucleotides are TGCAGCGTGGAACGGGGAATGGGTGAGCAGTTCTTC.

The rearrangement links TRBV5-4 to TRBJ2-7; D unresolved. Germline CDR1 is SGHNT and CDR2 is YYREEE (reference sequence). Between the trimmed V and J ends, which lost 0 bases and 2 bases, there was a span of 12 bases. The CDR3 consists of 15 residues. CDR3 nucleotide sequence: TGTGCCAGCAGCTTGGGGGGTTTGGGCCCCTACGAGCAGTACTTC. This translates into CASSLGGLGPYEQYF.

This chain joins TRBV5-1 and TRBJ2-2, with a possible D match to TRBD1 (5 bases). Deletions cut 4 bases from V and 1 base from J, with 8 bases between. CDR3 length: 14 residues. CDR1 SGHRS and CDR2 YFSETQ come from the germline V gene. In DNA, the CDR3 is TGCGCCAGCAGCGTCCAGGGGAACACCGGGGAGCTGTTTTTT. As protein: CASSVQGNTGELFF.

The chain links TRBV13 to TRBJ1-3; D is perhaps TRBD1 (5 bases). V shed 5 bases and J shed 3 bases, with 17 bases lying between them. The CDR3 contains 16 residues. The V gene's germline CDR1 is PRHDT and CDR2 FYEKMQ (reference sequence). This chain's CDR3 is CASSTQIGTGGNTIYF. The CDR3 region has the DNA TGTGCCAGCAGCACCCAAATCGGGACTGGTGGAAACACCATATATTTT. Using reference TRBV13 and TRBJ1-3 for the parts outside the CDR3, the full variable domain is AAGVIQSPRHLIKEKRETATLKCYPIPRHDTVYWYQQGPGQDPQFLISFYEKMQSDKGSIPDRFSAQQFSDYHSELNMSSLELGDSALYFCASSTQIGTGGNTIYFGEGSWLTVV.

This chain joins TRBV18 and TRBJ1-2; TRBD1 is a possible D gene (6 bases). The V gene's germline CDR1 is KGHSH and CDR2 LQKENI. This CDR3 comprises 15 residues. Trimming took 4 bases from V and 4 from J, leaving 16 bases between them. This chain's CDR3 is CASSLAGAPGYGYTF. CDR3 bases: TGTGCCAGCTCACTGGCGGGGGCGCCCGGCTATGGCTACACCTTC.

J is TRBJ1-3 and V is TRBV10-3; TRBD1 might be the D (5 bases). This CDR3 is 14 amino acids long. Germline loops: CDR1 ENHRY, CDR2 SYGVKD. The V gene lost 6 bases and the J gene lost 0 bases, with 9 bases spanning the gap. The CDR3 reads CAIRQANSGNTIYF. CDR3 in DNA: TGTGCCATCAGACAGGCGAACTCTGGAAACACCATATATTTT.

This clone was detected only once. V usage is TRBV5-1 and J usage is TRBJ2-1; TRBD2 agrees at 12 bases. The CDR3 has 15 amino acids. Germline CDR1 is SGHRS and CDR2 is YFSETQ. Trimming cost V 5 bases and J 4 bases; bases outside gene matches: 4. Here the CDR3 reads CASSTGLAGYNEQFF. The CDR3 DNA is TGCGCCAGCAGTACAGGACTAGCGGGATACAATGAGCAGTTCTTC.

This chain connects TRBV23-1 to TRBJ2-7; TRBD2 agrees at 8 bases. TRBV23-1 is placed among ORFs of uncertain function. The CDR3 covers 17 residues. V lost 0 bases, J lost 2 bases, and 9 bases stayed unmatched. CDR3 amino acids: CASSQSGRAGQTYEQYF. In nucleotides, the CDR3 is TGCGCCAGCAGTCAATCCGGGAGGGCAGGGCAGACCTACGAGCAGTACTTC.

The V gene is TRBV10-3, the J gene TRBJ2-4, with 7 bases identical to TRBD2. The CDR3 contains 15 residues. J was trimmed by 0 bases and V by 3 bases; bases with no gene match: 2. Germline CDR1 is ENHRY and CDR2 is SYGVKD. The CDR3: CAISESGKAKNIQYF. DNA for the CDR3: TGTGCCATCAGTGAAAGCGGGAAAGCCAAAAACATTCAGTACTTC.

This clone was seen just once. The chain is built from TRBV5-1 and TRBJ2-5, with 10 nucleotides matching TRBD1. The CDR3 extends over 14 amino acids. Per the germline V gene, CDR1 is SGHRS and CDR2 is YFSETQ. J gave up 6 bases and V 3 bases, and 5 bases lay outside the gene matches. CDR3 coding DNA: TGCGCCAGCAGCTGGGACAGGGGCTATCAGACCCAGTACTTC. As protein: CASSWDRGYQTQYF.

The J gene is TRBJ2-4, the V gene TRBV7-8, with 8 nucleotides matching TRBD1. There are 13 residues in the CDR3. The ends lost 1 base at V and 10 bases at J; junction bases unmatched: 3. Looked up from germline, CDR1 is SGHVS and CDR2 is FQNEAQ. CDR3 DNA: TGTGCCAGCAGCTTAGGACAGGGGTTGATTCAGTACTTC. Translating gives CASSLGQGLIQYF.

The chain couples TRBV29-1 to TRBJ2-7, with D possibly being TRBD1 (6 bases). This CDR3 is 13 amino acids long. Germline V gene sequence: CDR1 SQVTM, CDR2 ANQGSEA. V was cut by 4 bases and J by 3 bases, with 13 bases left in between. In DNA, the CDR3 is TGCAGCGTTGGTCTTCCGGACAGCTACGAGCAGTACTTC. It specifies CSVGLPDSYEQYF.

The chain recombines TRBV5-6 with TRBJ2-5, with unresolved D. Trimming stripped 0 bases from V and 5 bases from J, with 8 bases between. Germline assignment: CDR1 SGHDT and CDR2 YYEEEE. The CDR3 contains 13 residues. The CDR3 loop is CASSLVAAETQYF. As DNA, the CDR3 is TGTGCCAGCAGCTTGGTGGCAGCTGAGACCCAGTACTTC.

This chain uses TRBV5-1 with TRBJ1-4; the match to TRBD1 covers 11 bases. In germline, CDR1 is SGHRS, CDR2 YFSETQ. This CDR3 is 17 amino acids long. Losses at the gene ends were 4 bases for V and 0 bases for J; bases not matched to a gene: 5. The CDR3: CASSPGQGGPTNEKLFF. CDR3 in DNA: TGCGCCAGCAGCCCGGGACAGGGGGGCCCAACTAATGAAAAACTGTTTTTT.

The V call is TRBV13, the J call TRBJ2-5, with D unresolved. The length of the CDR3 is 14 residues. V was clipped by 3 bases and J by 0 bases, with 8 bases between them. Germline V gene lookup returns CDR1 PRHDT and CDR2 FYEKMQ (reference sequence). The CDR3 loop is CASSLAEYQETQYF. The CDR3 DNA reads as TGTGCCAGCAGCTTGGCGGAGTACCAAGAGACCCAGTACTTC. Together with reference TRBV13 and TRBJ2-5, the CDR3 gives the full variable domain: AAGVIQSPRHLIKEKRETATLKCYPIPRHDTVYWYQQGPGQDPQFLISFYEKMQSDKGSIPDRFSAQQFSDYHSELNMSSLELGDSALYFCASSLAEYQETQYFGPGTRLLVL.

This clone was detected a few times. CDR3 nucleotides: TGTGCCAGCAATGGACAGAGGAGCACAGATACGCAGTATTTT. It encodes CASNGQRSTDTQYF. The V call is TRBV2, the J call TRBJ2-3, with D perhaps TRBD1 (6 bases). CDR3 length: 14 amino acids. The germline gives CDR1 SNHLY, CDR2 FYNNEI. The V gene lost 7 bases and the J gene lost 0 bases, with 11 bases spanning the gap.

The V and J genes are TRBV9 and TRBJ1-1; D is unresolved. This CDR3 has 14 residues. V lost 0 bases and J 4 bases, leaving 10 bases between the germline ends. The germline V gene encodes CDR1 SGDLS and CDR2 YYNGEE. The CDR3 DNA reads TGTGCCAGCAGCGTAGGGTCCTCGGCCACTGAAGCTTTCTTT. Translated, it gives CASSVGSSATEAFF.